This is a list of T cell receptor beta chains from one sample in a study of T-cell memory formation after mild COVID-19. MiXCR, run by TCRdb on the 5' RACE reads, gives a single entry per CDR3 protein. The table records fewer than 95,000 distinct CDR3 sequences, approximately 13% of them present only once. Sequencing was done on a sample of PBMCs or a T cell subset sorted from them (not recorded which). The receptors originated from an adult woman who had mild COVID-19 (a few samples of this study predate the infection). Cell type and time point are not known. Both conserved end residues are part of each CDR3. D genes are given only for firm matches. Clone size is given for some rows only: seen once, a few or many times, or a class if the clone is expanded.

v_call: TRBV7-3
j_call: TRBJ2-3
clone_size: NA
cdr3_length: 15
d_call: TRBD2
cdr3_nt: TGTGCCAGCAGCTCAACTAGCGGGGGGGCAGATACGCAGTATTTT
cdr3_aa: CASSSTSGGADTQYF

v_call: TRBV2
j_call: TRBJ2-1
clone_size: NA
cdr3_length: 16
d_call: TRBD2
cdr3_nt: TGTGCCAGCACGGAGAGTAGCGGGGCTTCCTACAATGAGCAGTTCTTC
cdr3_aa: CASTESSGASYNEQFF

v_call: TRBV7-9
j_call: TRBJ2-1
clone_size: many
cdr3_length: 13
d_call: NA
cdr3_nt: TGTGCCAGCAGCTTAGGACAGTGGAATGAGCAGTTCTTC
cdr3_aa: CASSLGQWNEQFF

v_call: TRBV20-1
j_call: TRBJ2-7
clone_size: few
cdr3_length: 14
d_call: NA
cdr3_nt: TGCAGTGCTAGCCTCGGGTCTCGTATTTACGAGCAGTACTTC
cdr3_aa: CSASLGSRIYEQYF

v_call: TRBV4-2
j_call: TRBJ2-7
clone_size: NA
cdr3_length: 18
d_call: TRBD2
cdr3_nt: TGTGCCAGCAGCCAAGTTGGTTCCGGGACTAGCTCTAACAACGAGCAGTACTTC
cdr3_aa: CASSQVGSGTSSNNEQYF

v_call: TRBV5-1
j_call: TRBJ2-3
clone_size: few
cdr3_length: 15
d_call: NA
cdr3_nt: TGCGCCAGCAGCTTGGAACGGGGGTCGGGGGATACGCAGTATTTT
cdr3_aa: CASSLERGSGDTQYF

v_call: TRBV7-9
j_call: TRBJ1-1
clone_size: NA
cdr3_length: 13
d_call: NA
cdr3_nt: TGTGCCAGCAGCTCCCGGTACGACACTGAAGCTTTCTTT
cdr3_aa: CASSSRYDTEAFF

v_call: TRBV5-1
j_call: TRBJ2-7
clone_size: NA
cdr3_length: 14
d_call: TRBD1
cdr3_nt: TGCGCCAGCAACCCGGACAGGTGGCCCCACGAGCAGTACTTC
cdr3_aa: CASNPDRWPHEQYF

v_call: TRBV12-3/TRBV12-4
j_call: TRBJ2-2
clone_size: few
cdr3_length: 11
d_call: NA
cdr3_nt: TGTGCCAGCAGTTGGGCGGGGGAGCTGTTTTTT
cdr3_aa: CASSWAGELFF

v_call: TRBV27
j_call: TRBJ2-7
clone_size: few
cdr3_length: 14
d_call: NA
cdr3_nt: TGTGCCAGCAGTTTTGCGGGGGCAACCTACGAGCAGTACTTC
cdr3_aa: CASSFAGATYEQYF

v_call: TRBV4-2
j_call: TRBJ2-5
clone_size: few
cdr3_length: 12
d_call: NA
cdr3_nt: TGTGCCAGCAGCCAGGACCAAGAGACCCAGTACTTC
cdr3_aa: CASSQDQETQYF

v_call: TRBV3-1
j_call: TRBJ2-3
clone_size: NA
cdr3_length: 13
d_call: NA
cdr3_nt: TGTGCCAGCAGCCAAGAGGACACAGATACGCAGTATTTT
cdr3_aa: CASSQEDTDTQYF

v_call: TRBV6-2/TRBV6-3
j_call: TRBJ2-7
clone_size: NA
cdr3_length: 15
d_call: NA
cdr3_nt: TGTGCCAGCAGTTACCCCGACGGGGTGGAGTACGAGCAGTACTTC
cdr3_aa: CASSYPDGVEYEQYF

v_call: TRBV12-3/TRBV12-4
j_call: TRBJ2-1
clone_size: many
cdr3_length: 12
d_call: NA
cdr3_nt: TGTGCCAGCGGGGGTACCTACAATGAGCAGTTCTTC
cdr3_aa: CASGGTYNEQFF

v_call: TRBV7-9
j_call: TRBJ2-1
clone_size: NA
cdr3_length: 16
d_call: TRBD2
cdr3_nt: TGTGCCAGCAGCTCCACGACTAGCGGGGGTACGGATGAGCAGTTCTTC
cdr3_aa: CASSSTTSGGTDEQFF

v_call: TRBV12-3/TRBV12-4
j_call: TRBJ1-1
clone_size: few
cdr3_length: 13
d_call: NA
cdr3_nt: TGTGCCAGCAGCCCCCAAGAGGGAATTGAAGCTTTCTTT
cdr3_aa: CASSPQEGIEAFF

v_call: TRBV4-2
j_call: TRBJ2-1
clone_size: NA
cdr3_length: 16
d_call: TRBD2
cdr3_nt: TGTGCCAGCAGCCAAGATCCTAGCGGGAGAAGGTATGAGCAGTTCTTC
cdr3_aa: CASSQDPSGRRYEQFF

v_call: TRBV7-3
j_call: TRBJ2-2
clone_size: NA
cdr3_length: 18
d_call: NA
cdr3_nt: TGTGCCAGCAGCTTATGGGCGGGGGCCCAAAACCCCACCGGGGAGCTGTTTTTT
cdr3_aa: CASSLWAGAQNPTGELFF

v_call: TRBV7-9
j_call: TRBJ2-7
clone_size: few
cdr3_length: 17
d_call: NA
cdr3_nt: TGTGCCAGCAGCTTAGCCCGGGGACCTCAGAGCTCCTACGAGCAGTACTTC
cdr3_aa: CASSLARGPQSSYEQYF

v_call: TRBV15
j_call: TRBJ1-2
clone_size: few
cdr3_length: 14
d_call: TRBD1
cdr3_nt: TGTGCCACCAGCAGGGACAGGGGGAACTATGGCTACACCTTC
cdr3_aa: CATSRDRGNYGYTF

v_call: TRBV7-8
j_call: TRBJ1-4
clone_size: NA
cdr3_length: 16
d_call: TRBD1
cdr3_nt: TGTGCCAGCAGCTTAGCGTTGGCAGGGGGGGTTGAAAAACTGTTTTTT
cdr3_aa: CASSLALAGGVEKLFF

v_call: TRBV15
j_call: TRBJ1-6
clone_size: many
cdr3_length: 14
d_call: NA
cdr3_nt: TGTGCCACCAGCACCTCAGGGACCAATTCACCCCTCCACTTT
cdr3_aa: CATSTSGTNSPLHF

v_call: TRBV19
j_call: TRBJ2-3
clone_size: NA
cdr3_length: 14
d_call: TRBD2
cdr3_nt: TGTGCCAGTAGTGACGGGGGGGCGGCGGATACGCAGTATTTT
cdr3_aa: CASSDGGAADTQYF

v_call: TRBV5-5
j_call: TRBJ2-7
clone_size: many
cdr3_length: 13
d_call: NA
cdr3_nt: TGTGCCAGCAGCTTGGGTGGCGGCTGGGAGCAGTACTTC
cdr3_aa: CASSLGGGWEQYF